This is a list of T cell receptor beta chains from one sample in a study of blood T cell repertoires in COVID-19. Assay: immunoSEQ multiplex PCR; the TCRdb copy retains only in-frame clones and omits some. The sample has 45,000 to 60,000 clones; 80% to 90% are singletons. Sequences were obtained from peripheral blood. The receptors shown here come from a man aged 55 to 70 with acute or convalescent COVID-19. Both conserved end residues are part of each CDR3. The D gene is left open where the match is weak. Some rows mark clone size as missing; the rest say once, few, many or name a class of expanded clone.

clone_size: -
j_call: TRBJ2-7
d_call: -
v_call: TRBV5-1
cdr3_aa: CASSSYLTVALGNEQYF
cdr3_nt: TGCGCCAGCAGCTCATACCTGACAGTAGCCCTAGGCAACGAGCAGTACTTC

clone_size: -
j_call: TRBJ2-2
d_call: TRBD1
v_call: TRBV14
cdr3_aa: CASSPGTGSRPGELFF
cdr3_nt: TGTGCCAGCAGCCCGGGGACAGGGTCGCGTCCCGGGGAGCTGTTTTTT

clone_size: -
j_call: TRBJ2-1
d_call: -
v_call: TRBV15
cdr3_aa: CATRRDSNNEQFF
cdr3_nt: TGTGCCACCAGAAGGGACTCAAACAATGAGCAGTTCTTC

clone_size: -
j_call: TRBJ2-1
d_call: -
v_call: TRBV19
cdr3_aa: CASSGRGFGGNEQFF
cdr3_nt: TGTGCCAGTAGTGGAAGGGGATTTGGTGGCAATGAGCAGTTCTTC

clone_size: -
j_call: TRBJ2-3
d_call: TRBD2
v_call: TRBV19
cdr3_aa: CASSITSGDTDTQYF
cdr3_nt: TGTGCCAGTAGTATAACTAGCGGGGACACAGATACGCAGTATTTT

clone_size: -
j_call: TRBJ1-6
d_call: -
v_call: TRBV19
cdr3_aa: CASSIRNSPLHF
cdr3_nt: TGTGCCAGTAGTATCCGGAATTCACCCCTCCACTTT

clone_size: -
j_call: TRBJ2-7
d_call: TRBD2
v_call: TRBV27
cdr3_aa: CASSHPTGGSLGEQYF
cdr3_nt: TGTGCCAGCAGCCATCCTACCGGGGGGTCCCTCGGGGAGCAGTACTTC

clone_size: few
j_call: TRBJ2-6
d_call: -
v_call: TRBV19
cdr3_aa: CASSSLLSSGANVLTF
cdr3_nt: TGTGCCAGTAGTTCATTACTTTCCTCTGGGGCCAACGTCCTGACTTTC

clone_size: -
j_call: TRBJ2-7
d_call: -
v_call: TRBV5-1
cdr3_aa: CASSLDGVYEQYF
cdr3_nt: TGCGCCAGCAGCTTGGATGGAGTCTACGAGCAGTACTTC

clone_size: -
j_call: TRBJ1-5
d_call: TRBD1
v_call: TRBV19
cdr3_aa: CASSAGGLDFQPQHF
cdr3_nt: TGTGCCAGTAGCGCAGGGGGCTTAGATTTTCAGCCCCAGCATTTT

clone_size: -
j_call: TRBJ2-6
d_call: -
v_call: TRBV5-1
cdr3_aa: CASSFTSSPAGANVLTF
cdr3_nt: TGCGCCAGCAGCTTTACATCCTCCCCTGCTGGGGCCAACGTCCTGACTTTC

clone_size: -
j_call: TRBJ1-2
d_call: -
v_call: TRBV29-1
cdr3_aa: CSVGTDGYTF
cdr3_nt: TGCAGCGTTGGTACTGATGGCTACACCTTC

clone_size: -
j_call: TRBJ1-2
d_call: TRBD1
v_call: TRBV30
cdr3_aa: CAWRGQGARSNYGYTF
cdr3_nt: TGTGCCTGGAGGGGGCAGGGGGCGAGATCTAACTATGGCTACACCTTC

clone_size: -
j_call: TRBJ2-2
d_call: TRBD1
v_call: TRBV3-1/TRBV3-2
cdr3_aa: CASSQERGQGETGELFF
cdr3_nt: TGTGCCAGCAGCCAAGAAAGAGGACAGGGGGAAACCGGGGAGCTGTTTTTT

clone_size: -
j_call: TRBJ2-1
d_call: TRBD2
v_call: TRBV20-1
cdr3_aa: CSASGLAGKDINEQFF
cdr3_nt: TGCAGTGCTAGTGGTCTAGCGGGGAAGGATATCAATGAGCAGTTCTTC

clone_size: -
j_call: TRBJ1-5
d_call: -
v_call: TRBV15
cdr3_aa: CATKERHVEAQHF
cdr3_nt: TGTGCCACCAAGGAGCGCCACGTCGAGGCCCAGCATTTT

clone_size: few
j_call: TRBJ1-2
d_call: TRBD1
v_call: TRBV6-5
cdr3_aa: CASSYSDRVGGYTF
cdr3_nt: TGTGCCAGCAGTTACTCAGACAGGGTAGGCGGCTACACCTTC

clone_size: -
j_call: TRBJ1-6
d_call: -
v_call: TRBV30
cdr3_aa: CAWRSSSYNSPLHF
cdr3_nt: TGTGCCTGGAGATCTAGCTCCTATAATTCACCCCTCCACTTT

clone_size: once
j_call: TRBJ1-2
d_call: TRBD1
v_call: TRBV5-4
cdr3_aa: CASSGTAMDNYGYTF
cdr3_nt: TGTGCCAGCAGCGGGACAGCCATGGATAACTATGGCTACACCTTC

clone_size: once
j_call: TRBJ1-1
d_call: TRBD1
v_call: TRBV25-1
cdr3_aa: CASRAPGQGAEAFF
cdr3_nt: TGTGCCAGCAGGGCACCCGGACAGGGGGCTGAAGCTTTCTTT

clone_size: -
j_call: TRBJ1-1
d_call: TRBD1
v_call: TRBV19
cdr3_aa: CASSIAGGKDTEAFF
cdr3_nt: TGTGCCAGTAGTATAGCAGGGGGGAAGGATACTGAAGCTTTCTTT

clone_size: -
j_call: TRBJ1-2
d_call: -
v_call: TRBV7-9
cdr3_aa: CAVGGKTLLNYGYTF
cdr3_nt: TGTGCAGTGGGGGGAAAGACACTTTTGAACTATGGCTACACCTTC

clone_size: -
j_call: TRBJ1-1
d_call: TRBD1
v_call: TRBV30
cdr3_aa: CAWSEGTGVAEAFF
cdr3_nt: TGTGCCTGGAGTGAGGGTACAGGGGTGGCTGAAGCTTTCTTT

clone_size: -
j_call: TRBJ2-2
d_call: -
v_call: TRBV18
cdr3_aa: CASSPSAILGELFF
cdr3_nt: TGTGCCAGCTCACCTAGCGCTATCTTAGGGGAGCTGTTTTTT

clone_size: -
j_call: TRBJ2-7
d_call: -
v_call: TRBV11-3
cdr3_aa: CASSSGNGDSYEQYF
cdr3_nt: TGTGCCAGCAGTTCTGGAAACGGGGACTCCTACGAGCAGTACTTC

clone_size: -
j_call: TRBJ1-2
d_call: TRBD1
v_call: TRBV9
cdr3_aa: CASSLPLGQGEYGYTF
cdr3_nt: TGTGCCAGCAGCCTCCCCCTGGGACAGGGGGAGTATGGCTACACCTTC

clone_size: once
j_call: TRBJ2-3
d_call: TRBD2
v_call: TRBV4-1
cdr3_aa: CASSQGGTSGTDTQYF
cdr3_nt: TGCGCCAGCAGCCAGGGCGGGACTAGCGGCACAGATACGCAGTATTTT

clone_size: -
j_call: TRBJ1-3
d_call: TRBD1
v_call: TRBV2
cdr3_aa: CASSLNRDSRNTIYF
cdr3_nt: TGTGCCAGCAGTCTCAACCGGGACAGCCGAAACACCATATATTTT

clone_size: -
j_call: TRBJ2-7
d_call: -
v_call: TRBV11-3
cdr3_aa: CASRPDRPYEQYF
cdr3_nt: TGTGCCAGCAGGCCTGACAGGCCCTACGAGCAGTACTTC

clone_size: -
j_call: TRBJ2-1
d_call: -
v_call: TRBV7-3
cdr3_aa: CASSQAPYNEQFF
cdr3_nt: TGTGCCAGCAGTCAGGCCCCCTACAATGAGCAGTTCTTC

clone_size: once
j_call: TRBJ2-1
d_call: -
v_call: TRBV11-2
cdr3_aa: CASSLGSNEQFF
cdr3_nt: TGTGCCAGCAGCCTCGGGAGCAATGAGCAGTTCTTC

clone_size: -
j_call: TRBJ2-7
d_call: TRBD1
v_call: TRBV11-2
cdr3_aa: CASSRTGATSSYEQYF
cdr3_nt: TGTGCCAGCAGCCGCACAGGGGCCACGAGCTCCTACGAGCAGTACTTC

clone_size: -
j_call: TRBJ2-3
d_call: -
v_call: TRBV11-3
cdr3_aa: CASSLTSSTDTQYF
cdr3_nt: TGTGCCAGCAGCCTGACTTCTAGCACAGATACGCAGTATTTT

clone_size: -
j_call: TRBJ1-6
d_call: -
v_call: TRBV2
cdr3_aa: CASRQGLNSPLHF
cdr3_nt: TGTGCCAGCAGACAGGGCCTTAATTCACCCCTCCACTTT

clone_size: -
j_call: TRBJ1-1
d_call: -
v_call: TRBV3-1/TRBV3-2
cdr3_aa: CASSLRGGWGTEAFF
cdr3_nt: TGTGCCAGCAGCCTCCGCGGGGGGTGGGGCACTGAAGCTTTCTTT

clone_size: -
j_call: TRBJ2-7
d_call: TRBD1
v_call: TRBV7-7
cdr3_aa: CASSLDRGREQYF
cdr3_nt: TGTGCTAGCAGCTTAGACAGGGGGCGAGAGCAGTACTTC

clone_size: -
j_call: TRBJ2-5
d_call: -
v_call: TRBV2
cdr3_aa: CASSVRVQETQYF
cdr3_nt: TGTGCCAGCAGTGTCAGGGTCCAAGAGACCCAGTACTTC